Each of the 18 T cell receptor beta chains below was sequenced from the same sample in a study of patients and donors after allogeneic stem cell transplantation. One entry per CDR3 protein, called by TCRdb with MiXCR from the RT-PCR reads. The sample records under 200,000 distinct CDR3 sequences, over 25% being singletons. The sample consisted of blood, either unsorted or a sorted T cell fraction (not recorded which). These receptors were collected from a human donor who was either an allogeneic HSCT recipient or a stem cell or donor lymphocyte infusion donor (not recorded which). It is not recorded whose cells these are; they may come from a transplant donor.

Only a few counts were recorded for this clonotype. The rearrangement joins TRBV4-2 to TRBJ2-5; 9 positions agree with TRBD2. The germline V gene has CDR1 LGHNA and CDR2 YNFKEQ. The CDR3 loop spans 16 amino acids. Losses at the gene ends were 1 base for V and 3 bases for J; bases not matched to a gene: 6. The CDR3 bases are TGTGCCAGCAGCCAAGCTAGCGGGACCGGGGAAGAGACCCAGTACTTC. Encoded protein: CASSQASGTGEETQYF.

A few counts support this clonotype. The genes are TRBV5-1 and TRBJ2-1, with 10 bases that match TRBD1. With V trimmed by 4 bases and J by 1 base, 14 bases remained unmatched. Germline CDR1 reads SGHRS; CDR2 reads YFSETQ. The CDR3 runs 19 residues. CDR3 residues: CASSLGPQGQGSSYNEQFF. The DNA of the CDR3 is TGCGCCAGCAGCCTGGGACCCCAGGGACAGGGGAGTTCCTACAATGAGCAGTTCTTC.

In DNA form, the CDR3 reads TGTGCCAGCATAGGCGGGAGCGGGGAGCTGTTTTTT. Protein sequence: CASIGGSGELFF. V gene TRBV27 combines with J gene TRBJ2-2; TRBD2 agrees at 7 bases. This CDR3 is built from 12 residues. Germline-derived CDR1 and CDR2 are MNHEY and SMNVEV (reference sequence). V trimming: 7 bases; J trimming: 7 bases; junction bases outside the gene matches: 3.

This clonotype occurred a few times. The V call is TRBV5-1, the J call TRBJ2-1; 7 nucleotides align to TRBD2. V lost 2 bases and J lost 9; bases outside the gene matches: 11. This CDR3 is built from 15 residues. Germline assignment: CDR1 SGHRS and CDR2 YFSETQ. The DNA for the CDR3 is TGCGCCAGCAGCTTAGGCGGGAGCGGGTCGGGTGAGCAGTTCTTC. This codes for CASSLGGSGSGEQFF.

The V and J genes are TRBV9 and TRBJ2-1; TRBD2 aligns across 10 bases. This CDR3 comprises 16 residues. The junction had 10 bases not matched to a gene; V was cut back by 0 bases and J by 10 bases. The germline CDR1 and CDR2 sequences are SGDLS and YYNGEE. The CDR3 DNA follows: TGTGCCAGCAGCGTAGTCGGTCTAGCGGGAGAAGGAGAGCAGTTCTTC. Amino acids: CASSVVGLAGEGEQFF.

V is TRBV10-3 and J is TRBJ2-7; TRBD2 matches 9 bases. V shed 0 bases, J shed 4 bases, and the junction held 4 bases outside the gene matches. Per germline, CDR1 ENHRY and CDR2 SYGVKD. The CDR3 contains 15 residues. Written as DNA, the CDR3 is TGTGCCATCAGTGAGTCGACTAGCGGTTTATACGAGCAGTACTTC. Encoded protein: CAISESTSGLYEQYF.

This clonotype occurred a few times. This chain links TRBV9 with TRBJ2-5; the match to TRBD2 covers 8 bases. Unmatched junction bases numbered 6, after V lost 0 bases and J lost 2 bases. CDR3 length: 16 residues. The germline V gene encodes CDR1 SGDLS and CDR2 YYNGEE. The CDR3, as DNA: TGTGCCAGCAGCGTAGATCCTAGCGGGCGTCAAGAGACCCAGTACTTC. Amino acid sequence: CASSVDPSGRQETQYF.

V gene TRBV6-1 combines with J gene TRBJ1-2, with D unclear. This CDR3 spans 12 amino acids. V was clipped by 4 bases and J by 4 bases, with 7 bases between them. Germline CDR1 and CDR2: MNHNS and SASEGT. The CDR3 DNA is TGTGCCAGCAGTGGAACATTCTATGGCTACACCTTC. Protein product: CASSGTFYGYTF.

CDR3 DNA: TGCGCCAGCAGTCAGACAGGGAGACCGGAAGCTTTCTTT. Its translation: CASSQTGRPEAFF. The chain is built from TRBV4-1 and TRBJ1-1, with 7 bases matching TRBD1. The J segment lost 8 bases and the V segment lost 6 bases, leaving 9 bases of the junction unmatched. The CDR3 covers 13 residues. Germline-derived CDR1 and CDR2 are MGHRA and YSYEKL.

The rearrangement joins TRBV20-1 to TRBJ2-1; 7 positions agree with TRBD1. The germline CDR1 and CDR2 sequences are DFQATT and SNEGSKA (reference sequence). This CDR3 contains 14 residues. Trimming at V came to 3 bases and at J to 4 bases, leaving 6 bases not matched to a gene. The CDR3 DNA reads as TGCAGTGCTAGGATAAGGGGGCTATACAATGAGCAGTTCTTC. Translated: CSARIRGLYNEQFF.

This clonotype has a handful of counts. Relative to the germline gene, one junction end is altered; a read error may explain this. CDR3 DNA sequence: TGTGCTAGCAGCTTAGCCCCCTGGGGGGAGACCCAGTACTTC. This sequence encodes CASSLAPWGETQYF. The V and J genes are TRBV7-7 and TRBJ2-5; D possibly matches TRBD1 or TRBD2 (5 bases each). This CDR3 region has 14 residues. Germline loops: CDR1 SSHAT, CDR2 FNYEAQ (reference sequence).

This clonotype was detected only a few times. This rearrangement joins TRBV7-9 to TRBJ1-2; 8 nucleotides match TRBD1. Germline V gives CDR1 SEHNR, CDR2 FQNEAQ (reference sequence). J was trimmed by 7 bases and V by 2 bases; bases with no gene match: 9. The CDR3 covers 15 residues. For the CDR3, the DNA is TGTGCCAGCAGCTTACACGTGACAGGGGATAGTGGCTACACCTTC. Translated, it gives CASSLHVTGDSGYTF.

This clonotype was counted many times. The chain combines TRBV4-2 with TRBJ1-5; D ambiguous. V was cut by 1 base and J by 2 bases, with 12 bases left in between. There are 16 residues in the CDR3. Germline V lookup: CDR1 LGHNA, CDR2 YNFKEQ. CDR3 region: CASSQGGNRGNQPQHF. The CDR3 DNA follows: TGTGCCAGCAGCCAAGGTGGAAATCGTGGCAATCAGCCCCAGCATTTT.

The CDR3 DNA follows: TGTGCCACTGGGGGACACCTCTACGAGCAGTACTTC. Its translation: CATGGHLYEQYF. The V gene is TRBV27, the J gene TRBJ2-7, with D tentatively TRBD1 (6 bases). V dropped 10 bases and J dropped 3 bases, with 13 bases sitting between them. The CDR3 contains 12 residues. CDR1 MNHEY and CDR2 SMNVEV come from the germline V gene (reference sequence).

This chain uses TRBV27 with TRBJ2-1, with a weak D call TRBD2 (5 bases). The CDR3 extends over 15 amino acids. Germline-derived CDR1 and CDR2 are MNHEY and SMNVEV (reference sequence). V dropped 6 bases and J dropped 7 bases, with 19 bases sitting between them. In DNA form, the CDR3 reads TGTGCCAGCAGCACCGCCGGACTTACTAGGAATGAGCAGTTCTTC. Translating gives CASSTAGLTRNEQFF.

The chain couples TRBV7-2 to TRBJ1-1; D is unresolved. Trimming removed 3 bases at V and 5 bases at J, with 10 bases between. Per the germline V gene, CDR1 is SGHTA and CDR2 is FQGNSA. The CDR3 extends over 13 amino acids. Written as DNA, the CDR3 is TGTGCCAGCAGCTTCAGTGGTCGGACTGAAGCTTTCTTT. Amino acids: CASSFSGRTEAFF.

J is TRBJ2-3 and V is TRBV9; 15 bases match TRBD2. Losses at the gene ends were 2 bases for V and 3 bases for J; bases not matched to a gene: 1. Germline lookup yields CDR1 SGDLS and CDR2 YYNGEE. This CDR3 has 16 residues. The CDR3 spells CASSVGTSGRTDTQYF. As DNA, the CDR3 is TGTGCCAGCAGCGTGGGGACTAGCGGGAGGACAGATACGCAGTATTTT.

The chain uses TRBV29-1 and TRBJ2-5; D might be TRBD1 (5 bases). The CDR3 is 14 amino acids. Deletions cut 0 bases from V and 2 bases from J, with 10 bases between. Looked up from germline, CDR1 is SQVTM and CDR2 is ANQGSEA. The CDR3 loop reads CSVEEWKGQETQYF. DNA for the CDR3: TGCAGCGTTGAAGAGTGGAAGGGGCAAGAGACCCAGTACTTC.